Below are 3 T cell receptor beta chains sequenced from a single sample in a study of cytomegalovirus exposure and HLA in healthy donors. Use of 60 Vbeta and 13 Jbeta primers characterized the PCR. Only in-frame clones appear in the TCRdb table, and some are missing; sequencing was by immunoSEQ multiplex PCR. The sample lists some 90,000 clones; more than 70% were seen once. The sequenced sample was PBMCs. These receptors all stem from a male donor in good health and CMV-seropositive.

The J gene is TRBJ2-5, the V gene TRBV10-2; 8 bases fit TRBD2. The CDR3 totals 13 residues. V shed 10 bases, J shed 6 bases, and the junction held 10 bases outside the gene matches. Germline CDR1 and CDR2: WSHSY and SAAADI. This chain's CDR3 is CATRSGTHKTQYF. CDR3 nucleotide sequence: TGCGCCACCCGTAGCGGGACTCATAAGACCCAGTACTTC.

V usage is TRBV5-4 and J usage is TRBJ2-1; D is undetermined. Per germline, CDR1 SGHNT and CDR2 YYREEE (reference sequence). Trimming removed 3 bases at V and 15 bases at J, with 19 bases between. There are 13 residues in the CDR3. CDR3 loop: CASSSTVGSKRFF. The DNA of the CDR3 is TGTGCCAGCAGCTCCACCGTTGGTTCCAAGAGGTTCTTC.

This CDR3 is CASSASRNEQFF. The DNA of the CDR3 is TGTGCCAGCAGCGCCTCGAGGAATGAGCAGTTCTTC. This sequence joins TRBV6-1 and TRBJ2-1; D remains ambiguous. V shed 6 bases and J shed 7 bases, with 10 bases lying between them. The CDR3 is made up of 12 amino acids. The germline V gene encodes CDR1 MNHNS and CDR2 SASEGT.